Below, one TCR beta chain is given with its context. Profiled with immunoSEQ multiplex PCR; TCRdb holds only in-frame clones, not every one. Of about 20,000 clones listed, roughly 73% were seen once; the top ten hold roughly 25%. Relapse was seen in all patients after autologous stem cell transplantation, and brentuximab vedotin exposure was variable. This sample is part of a study of PD-1 blockade in classical Hodgkin lymphoma. Germline V gene lookup returns CDR1 MNHNY and CDR2 SVGAGI (reference sequence). The CDR3 is 11 residues long. Between the trimmed V and J ends, which lost 4 bases and 5 bases, there was a span of 6 bases.

The rearrangement uses TRBV6-6 and TRBJ2-7; D remains ambiguous. The sample here was peripheral blood mononuclear cells (PBMCs), taken before the second cycle of nivolumab. The TCR originated in a human donor with classical Hodgkin lymphoma. This CDR3 is CASSFSNEQYF. CDR3 in DNA: TGTGCCAGCAGTTTCTCTAACGAGCAGTACTTC.